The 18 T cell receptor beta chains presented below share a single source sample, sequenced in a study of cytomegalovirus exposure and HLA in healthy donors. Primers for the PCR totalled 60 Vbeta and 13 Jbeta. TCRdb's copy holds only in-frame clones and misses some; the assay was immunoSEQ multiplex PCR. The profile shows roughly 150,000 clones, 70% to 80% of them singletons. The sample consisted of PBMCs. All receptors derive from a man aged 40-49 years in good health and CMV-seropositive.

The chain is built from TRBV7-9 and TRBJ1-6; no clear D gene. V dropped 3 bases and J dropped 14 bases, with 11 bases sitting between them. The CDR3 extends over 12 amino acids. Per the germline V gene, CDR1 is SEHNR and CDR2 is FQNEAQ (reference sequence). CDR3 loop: CASSLPGSALHF. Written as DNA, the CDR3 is TGTGCCAGCAGCTTGCCGGGGTCGGCCCTCCACTTT. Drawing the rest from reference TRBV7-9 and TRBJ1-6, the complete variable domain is DTGVSQNPRHKITKRGQNVTFRCDPISEHNRLYWYRQTLGQGPEFLTYFQNEAQLEKSRLLSDRFSAERPKGSFSTLEIQRTEQGDSAMYLCASSLPGSALHFGNGTRLTVT.

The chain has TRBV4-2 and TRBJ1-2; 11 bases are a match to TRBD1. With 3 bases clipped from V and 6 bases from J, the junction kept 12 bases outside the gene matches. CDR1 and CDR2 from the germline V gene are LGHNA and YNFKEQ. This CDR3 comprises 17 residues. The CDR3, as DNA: TGTGCCAGCAGCCATATGGACAGGGGGCGCGAACTGGATGGCTACACCTTC. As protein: CASSHMDRGRELDGYTF.

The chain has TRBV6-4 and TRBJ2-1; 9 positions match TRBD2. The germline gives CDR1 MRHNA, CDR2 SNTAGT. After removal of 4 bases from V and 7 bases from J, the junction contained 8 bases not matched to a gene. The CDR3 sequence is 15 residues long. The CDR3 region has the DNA TGTGCCAGCAGTGCCCTAGCGGGAACGTCGAATGAGCAGTTCTTC. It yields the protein CASSALAGTSNEQFF.

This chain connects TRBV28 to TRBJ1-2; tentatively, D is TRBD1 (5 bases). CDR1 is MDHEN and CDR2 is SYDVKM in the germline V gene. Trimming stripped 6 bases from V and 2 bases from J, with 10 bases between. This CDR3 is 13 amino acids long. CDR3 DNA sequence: TGTGCCAGCAGGGACAACAGGAACTATGGCTACACCTTC. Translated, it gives CASRDNRNYGYTF.

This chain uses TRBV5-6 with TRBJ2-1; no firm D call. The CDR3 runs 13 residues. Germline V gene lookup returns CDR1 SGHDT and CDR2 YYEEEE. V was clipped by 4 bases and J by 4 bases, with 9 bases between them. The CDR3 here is CASSPGSYNEQFF. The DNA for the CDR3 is TGTGCCAGCAGCCCCGGGTCTTACAATGAGCAGTTCTTC.

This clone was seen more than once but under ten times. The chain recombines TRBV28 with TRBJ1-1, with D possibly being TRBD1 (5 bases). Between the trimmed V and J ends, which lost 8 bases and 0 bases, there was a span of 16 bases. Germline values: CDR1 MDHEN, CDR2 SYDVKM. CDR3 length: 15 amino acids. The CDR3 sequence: CASYWTRGMNTEAFF. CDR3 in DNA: TGTGCCAGCTATTGGACACGGGGGATGAACACTGAAGCTTTCTTT.

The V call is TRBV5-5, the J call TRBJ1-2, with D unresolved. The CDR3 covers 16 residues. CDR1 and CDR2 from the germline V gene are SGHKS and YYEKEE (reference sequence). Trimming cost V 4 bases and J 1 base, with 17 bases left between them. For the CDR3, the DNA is TGTGCCAGCAGCCTCATGTTAGCGAGCGTTAACTATGGCTACACCTTC. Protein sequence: CASSLMLASVNYGYTF.

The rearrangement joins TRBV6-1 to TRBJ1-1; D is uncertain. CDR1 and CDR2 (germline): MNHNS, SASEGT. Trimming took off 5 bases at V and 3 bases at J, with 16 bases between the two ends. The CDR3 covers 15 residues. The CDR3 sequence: CASSLEPIADTEAFF. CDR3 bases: TGTGCCAGCAGTCTTGAGCCTATCGCGGACACTGAAGCTTTCTTT.

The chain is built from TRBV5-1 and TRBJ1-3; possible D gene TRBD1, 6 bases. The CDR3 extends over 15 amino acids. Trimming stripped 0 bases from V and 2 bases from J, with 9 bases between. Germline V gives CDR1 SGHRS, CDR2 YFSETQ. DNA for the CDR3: TGCGCCAGCAGCTTGGCGGGGGGCCCTGGAAACACCATATATTTT. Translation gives CASSLAGGPGNTIYF.

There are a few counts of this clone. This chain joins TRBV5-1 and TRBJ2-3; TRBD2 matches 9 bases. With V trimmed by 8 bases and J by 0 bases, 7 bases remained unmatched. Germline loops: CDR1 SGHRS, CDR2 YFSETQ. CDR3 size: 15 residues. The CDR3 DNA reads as TGCGCCAGTCCTAGCGGGGAGGTTAGCACAGATACGCAGTATTTT. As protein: CASPSGEVSTDTQYF.

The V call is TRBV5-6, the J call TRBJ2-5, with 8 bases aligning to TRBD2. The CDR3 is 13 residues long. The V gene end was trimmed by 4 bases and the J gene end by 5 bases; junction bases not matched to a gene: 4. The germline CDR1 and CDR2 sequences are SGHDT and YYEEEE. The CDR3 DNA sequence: TGTGCCAGCAGCATGACTAGCGTCGAGACCCAGTACTTC. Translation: CASSMTSVETQYF.

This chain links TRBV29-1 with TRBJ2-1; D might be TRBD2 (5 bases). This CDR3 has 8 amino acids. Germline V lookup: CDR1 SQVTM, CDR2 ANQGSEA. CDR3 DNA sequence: TGCCTCCGGGGTGAGCAGTTCTTC. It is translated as CLRGEQFF.

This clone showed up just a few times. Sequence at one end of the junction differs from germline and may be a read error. The CDR3 spells CAGQGSTDTQYF. DNA of the CDR3: TGCGCCGGGCAGGGTAGCACAGATACGCAGTATTTT. The chain has TRBV7-2 and TRBJ2-3; maybe TRBD1 (5 bases). Per the germline V gene, CDR1 is SGHTA and CDR2 is FQGNSA. The CDR3 is made up of 12 amino acids.

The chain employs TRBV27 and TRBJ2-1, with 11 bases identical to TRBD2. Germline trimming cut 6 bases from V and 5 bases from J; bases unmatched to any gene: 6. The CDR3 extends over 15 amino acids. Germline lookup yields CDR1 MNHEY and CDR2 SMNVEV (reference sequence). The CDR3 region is CASRLGTSGNNEQFF. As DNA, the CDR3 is TGTGCCAGCAGGCTCGGGACTAGCGGAAACAATGAGCAGTTCTTC.

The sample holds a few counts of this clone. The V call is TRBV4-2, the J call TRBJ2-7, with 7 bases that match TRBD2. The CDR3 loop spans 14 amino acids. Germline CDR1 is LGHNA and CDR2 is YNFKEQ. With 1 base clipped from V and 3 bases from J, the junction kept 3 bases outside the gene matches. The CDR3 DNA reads TGTGCCAGCAGCCAAGTGGGGGGGGTCTACGAGCAGTACTTC. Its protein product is CASSQVGGVYEQYF.

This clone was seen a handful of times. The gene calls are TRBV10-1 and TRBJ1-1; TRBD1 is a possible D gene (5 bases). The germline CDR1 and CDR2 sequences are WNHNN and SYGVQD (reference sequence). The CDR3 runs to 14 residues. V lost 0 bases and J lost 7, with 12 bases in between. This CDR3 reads CASSESPLQGEAFF. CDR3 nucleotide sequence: TGCGCCAGCAGTGAGTCACCGCTGCAGGGTGAAGCTTTCTTT.

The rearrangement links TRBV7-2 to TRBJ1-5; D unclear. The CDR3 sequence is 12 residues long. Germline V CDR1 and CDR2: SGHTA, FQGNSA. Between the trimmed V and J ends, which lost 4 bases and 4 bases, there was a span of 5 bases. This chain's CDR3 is CASSSVNQPQHF. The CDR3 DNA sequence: TGTGCCAGCAGCTCCGTTAATCAGCCCCAGCATTTT.

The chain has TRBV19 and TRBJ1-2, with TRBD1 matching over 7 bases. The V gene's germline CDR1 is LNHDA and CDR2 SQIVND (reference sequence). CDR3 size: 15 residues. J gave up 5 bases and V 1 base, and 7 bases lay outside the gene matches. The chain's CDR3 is CASSIVQGQQYGYTF. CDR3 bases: TGTGCCAGTAGTATAGTTCAGGGACAGCAGTATGGCTACACCTTC. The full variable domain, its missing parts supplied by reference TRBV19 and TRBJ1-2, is DGGITQSPKYLFRKEGQNVTLSCEQNLNHDAMYWYRQDPGQGLRLIYYSQIVNDFQKGDIAEGYSVSREKKESFPLTVTSAQKNPTAFYLCASSIVQGQQYGYTFGSGTRLTVV.